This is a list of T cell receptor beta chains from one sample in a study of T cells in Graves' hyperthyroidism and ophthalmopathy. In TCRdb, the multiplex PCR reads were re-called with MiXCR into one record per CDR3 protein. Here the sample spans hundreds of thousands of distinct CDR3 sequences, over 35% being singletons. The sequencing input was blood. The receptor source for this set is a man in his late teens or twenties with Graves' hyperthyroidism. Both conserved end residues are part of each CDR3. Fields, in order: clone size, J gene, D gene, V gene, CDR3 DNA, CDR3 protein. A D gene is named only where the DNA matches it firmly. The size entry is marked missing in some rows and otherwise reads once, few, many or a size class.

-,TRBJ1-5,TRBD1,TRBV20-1,TGCAGTGCTAGAGATGAGCAGGGGGTGAGCAATCAGCCCCAGCATTTT,CSARDEQGVSNQPQHF
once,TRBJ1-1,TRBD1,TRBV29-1,TGCAGCGTTGAAGATGGGACAGGGGTGAACACTGAAGCTTTCTTT,CSVEDGTGVNTEAFF
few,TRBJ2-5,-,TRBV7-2,TGTGCCAGCAGCTTAGATACGGGGCGAGAGACCCAGTACTTC,CASSLDTGRETQYF
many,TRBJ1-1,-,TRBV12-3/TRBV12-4,TGTGCCAGTAGTTCAGGTATTGAGGCTTTCTTT,CASSSGIEAFF
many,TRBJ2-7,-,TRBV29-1,TGCAGCGTTGAAACGCTAGGAGAGCAGTACTTC,CSVETLGEQYF
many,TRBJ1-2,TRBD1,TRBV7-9,TGTGCCAGCAGCCCCTCACAGGGGGCAGGCTATGGCTACACCTTC,CASSPSQGAGYGYTF
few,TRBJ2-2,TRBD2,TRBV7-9,TGTGCCAGCAGCTCTAGCGGGAGAGGAACCGGGGAGCTGTTTTTT,CASSSSGRGTGELFF
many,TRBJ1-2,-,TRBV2,TGTGCCAGCAGACCTGAAGCTAACTATGGCTACACCTTC,CASRPEANYGYTF
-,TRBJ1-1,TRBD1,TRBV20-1,TGCAGTGCAGGAGATCGGACAGGGTTGGGCACTGAAGCTTTCTTT,CSAGDRTGLGTEAFF
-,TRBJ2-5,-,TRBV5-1,TGCGCCAGCAGCATGTACCAAGAGACCCAGTACTTC,CASSMYQETQYF
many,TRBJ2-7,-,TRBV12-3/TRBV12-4,TGTGCCAGCAGCTTAACCGGGGGCTCCTACGAGCAGTACTTC,CASSLTGGSYEQYF
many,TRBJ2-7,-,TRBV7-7,TGTGCTAGCAGCCCAATCGTCGAGTCCAGCGAGCAGTACTTC,CASSPIVESSEQYF
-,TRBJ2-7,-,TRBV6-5,TGTGCCAGCGGCAGGGGCAAGAATTCCTACGAGCAGTACTTC,CASGRGKNSYEQYF
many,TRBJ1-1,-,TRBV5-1,TGCGCCAGCGCGACGGATAACACTGAAGCTTTCTTT,CASATDNTEAFF
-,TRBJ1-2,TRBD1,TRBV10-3,TGTGCCATCAGATTACAGGGGGTGTATGGCTACACCTTC,CAIRLQGVYGYTF
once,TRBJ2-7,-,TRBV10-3,TGTGCCATCAGTGACCGGCCTAACTACGAGCAGTACTTC,CAISDRPNYEQYF
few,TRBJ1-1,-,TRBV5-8,TGTGCCAGCAGCTTGGTCTACCTGACCCCGGACACTGAAGCTTTCTTT,CASSLVYLTPDTEAFF
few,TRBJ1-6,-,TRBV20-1,TGCAGTGCTAGAGGCAATTCACCCCTCCACTTT,CSARGNSPLHF
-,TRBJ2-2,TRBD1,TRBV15,TGTGCCACCAGCGCCAGACAGGGATGGGACACCGGGGAGCTGTTTTTT,CATSARQGWDTGELFF
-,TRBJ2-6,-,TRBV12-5,TGTGCTAGTGCAGGTGGGGCCAACGTCCTGACTTTC,CASAGGANVLTF
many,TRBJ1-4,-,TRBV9,TGTGCCAGCAGCGTAGCATCGAACACCCATGAAAAACTGTTTTTT,CASSVASNTHEKLFF
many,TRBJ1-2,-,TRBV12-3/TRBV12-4,TGTGCCAGCAGCCCCGGGAGCTATGGCTACACCTTC,CASSPGSYGYTF
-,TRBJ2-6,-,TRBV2,TGTGCCAGCAGTGAAGCGCTTCGGGAGACCTCTGGGGCCAACGTCCTGACTTTC,CASSEALRETSGANVLTF
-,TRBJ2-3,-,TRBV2,TGTGCCAGCGCCCCGGGGTCTAGCACAGATACGCAGTATTTT,CASAPGSSTDTQYF
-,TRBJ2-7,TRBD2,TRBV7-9,TGTGCCAGCAGTTCGACTAGCGAGCTGGGGGAGCAGTACTTC,CASSSTSELGEQYF
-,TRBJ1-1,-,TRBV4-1,TGCGCCAGCAGCCAAGTAGCCCTGAGTGGGGCTTTCTTT,CASSQVALSGAFF
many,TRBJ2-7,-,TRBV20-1,TGCAGTGCTCGAGGACTGACCTACGAGCAGTACTTC,CSARGLTYEQYF
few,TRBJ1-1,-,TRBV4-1,TGCGCCAGCAGCCAGAAAGGTTTTGAAGCTTTCTTT,CASSQKGFEAFF
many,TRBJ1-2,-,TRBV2,TGTGCCAGACCCTCGGACGATGGGTATGGCTACACCTTC,CARPSDDGYGYTF
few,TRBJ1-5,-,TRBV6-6,TGTGCCAGCAATTTCGACAGGTTCAGCAATCAGCCCCAGCATTTT,CASNFDRFSNQPQHF
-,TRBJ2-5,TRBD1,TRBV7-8,TGTGCCAGCAGCCCCCTCGGAAGGGGGCGAGAGACCCAGTACTTC,CASSPLGRGRETQYF
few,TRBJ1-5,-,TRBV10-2,TGTGCTAGTGGTTTAGGACTGGAGGGCAAGAATCAGCCCCAGCATTTT,CASGLGLEGKNQPQHF
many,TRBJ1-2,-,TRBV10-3,TGTGCCATCAGTGGGACACAGGTATCGGATACCTTC,CAISGTQVSDTF
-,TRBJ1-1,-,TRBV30,TGTGCCTGGACGAATCAGGGGATTAACACTGAAGCTTTCTTT,CAWTNQGINTEAFF
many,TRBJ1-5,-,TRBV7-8,TGTGCCAGCAGACAGGGTCCTGGGCCCCAGCATTTT,CASRQGPGPQHF
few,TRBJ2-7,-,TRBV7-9,TGTGCCAGCACCCAACGGGGGGCCCACGAGCAGTACTTC,CASTQRGAHEQYF
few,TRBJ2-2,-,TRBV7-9,TGTGCCAGCTATCAAGTGGGAAACACCGGGGAGCTGTTTTTT,CASYQVGNTGELFF
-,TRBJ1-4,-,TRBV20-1,TGCAGTGCTAAAACCGGAACCTCCAATGAAAAACTGTTTTTT,CSAKTGTSNEKLFF
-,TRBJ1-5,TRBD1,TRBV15,TGTGCCACCAGCCGGGGACAGGGGGCAGGGGAGCCCCAGCATTTT,CATSRGQGAGEPQHF
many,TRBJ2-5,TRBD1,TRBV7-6,TGTGCCAGCGCCCAGGACAGGGGGCGGGAGACCCAGTACTTC,CASAQDRGRETQYF
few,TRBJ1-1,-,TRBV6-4,TGTGCCAGCAGAAACAGGGAAAAGGCTGAAGCTTTCTTT,CASRNREKAEAFF